This section outlines one TCR beta chain sequence together with its context. Antigen specificity is unknown. This entry is derived from a study of T-cell memory formation after mild COVID-19. MiXCR, applied by TCRdb to the 5' RACE reads, yields one record per CDR3 protein. The sample shows about 190,000 distinct CDR3 sequences, around 30% of them seen only once. Study results and limitations: Some responding clones appeared in pre-infection memory, suggesting cross-reactive memory joined.

The V gene's germline CDR1 is LGHDT and CDR2 YNNKEL (reference sequence). The ends lost 10 bases at V and 1 base at J; junction bases unmatched: 10. This CDR3 has 15 amino acids. This receptor was taken from an adult woman who had mild COVID-19 (a few samples of this study predate the infection). Cell type and time point are not known. The sequenced material came from PBMCs or a T cell subset sorted from them (not recorded which). The chain joins TRBV3-1 to TRBJ2-1; 7 bases align to TRBD2. CDR3 nucleotide sequence: TGTGCCACCGCAGCGGGGTGGGGGTCCTACAATGAGCAGTTCTTC. Translating gives CATAAGWGSYNEQFF.